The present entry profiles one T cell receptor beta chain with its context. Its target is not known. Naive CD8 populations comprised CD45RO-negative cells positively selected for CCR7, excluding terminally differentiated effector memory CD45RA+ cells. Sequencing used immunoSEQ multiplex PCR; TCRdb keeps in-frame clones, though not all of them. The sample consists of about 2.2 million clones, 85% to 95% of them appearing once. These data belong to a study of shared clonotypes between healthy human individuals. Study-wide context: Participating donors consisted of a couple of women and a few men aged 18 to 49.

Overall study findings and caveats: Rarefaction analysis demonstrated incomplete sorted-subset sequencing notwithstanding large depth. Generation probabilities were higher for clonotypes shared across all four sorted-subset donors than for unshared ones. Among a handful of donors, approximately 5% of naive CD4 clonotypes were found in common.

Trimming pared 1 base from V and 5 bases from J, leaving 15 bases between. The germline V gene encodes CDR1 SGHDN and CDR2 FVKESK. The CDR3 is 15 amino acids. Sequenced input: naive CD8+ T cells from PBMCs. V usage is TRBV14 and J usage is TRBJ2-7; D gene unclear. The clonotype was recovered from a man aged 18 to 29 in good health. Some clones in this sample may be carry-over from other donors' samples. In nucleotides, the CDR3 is TGTGCCAGCAGCCAAGTTTTAGCCGAAATCCACGAGCAGTACTTC. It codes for CASSQVLAEIHEQYF. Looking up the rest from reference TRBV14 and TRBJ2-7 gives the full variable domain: EAGVTQFPSHSVIEKGQTVTLRCDPISGHDNLYWYRRVMGKEIKFLLHFVKESKQDESGMPNNRFLAERTGGTYSTLKVQPAELEDSGVYFCASSQVLAEIHEQYFGPGTRLTVT.